A single count supports the clone carrying this T cell receptor beta chain. The antigen remains unidentified. The sample has other DNA sequences that encode this CDR3 too. Sequencing used immunoSEQ multiplex PCR; TCRdb keeps in-frame clones, though not all of them. The sample has 66,000 or so clones, 90% to 95% seen once; the top ten hold roughly 2.9%. The entry originates in a study of T cells after posttransplantation cyclophosphamide. Findings and limits, study-wide: Later post-transplant blood repertoires were often dominated by donor CD8+ memory clones. Tissue-infiltrating T cells from skin or gut overlapped little with blood T cells.

CDR1 is ENHRY, CDR2 SYGVKD, per germline. The CDR3 totals 13 residues. The ends were cut back, 10 bases at V and 2 bases at J, with 14 bases in the middle. The chain links TRBV10-3 to TRBJ1-2, with D possibly TRBD1 on 5 matching bases. The TCR comes from a young woman in good health and a related stem cell transplant donor. Sequenced: PBMCs. CDR3 coding DNA: TGTGCCAGACAACAGGAGTTAAACTATGGCTACACCTTC. Amino acids: CARQQELNYGYTF.